This T cell receptor beta chain originates from a study of T cell responses to AZD1222 COVID-19 vaccine. The CDR3 contains 16 residues. V lost 2 bases to trimming and J lost 0 bases, with 10 bases between them. Germline loops: CDR1 SGHTA, CDR2 FQGNSA. Remarks on this clone: Antigen: not known.

Study conclusions and caveats: The study sampled repertoires only after the peak T cell response. At baseline, just five to seven AZD1222 recipients tested seropositive.

Clones were read by immunoSEQ multiplex PCR, and TCRdb kept only the in-frame ones, dropping some. Seen here are some 140,000 clones, 93% observed once, and the top ten hold about 3%. The input for sequencing was peripheral blood, taken on day 0 of AZD1222 vaccination. This clonotype was sampled from an adult in good health. This chain uses TRBV7-2 with TRBJ1-4; D remains unclear. CDR3 loop: CASSLFVSATNEKLFF. The CDR3 nucleotides are TGTGCCAGCAGCTTATTCGTCTCCGCAACTAATGAAAAACTGTTTTTT.